The clone carrying this TCR beta chain was counted a few times. Germline V gene data show CDR1 as SGHRS and CDR2 as YFSETQ. Germline trimming cut 3 bases from V and 3 bases from J; bases unmatched to any gene: 6. The CDR3 runs to 15 residues. A Seattle source enrolled patients during active infection and followed them longitudinally. This sample is drawn from a study of blood T cell repertoires in COVID-19. Looking at the study overall: Collection of acute and convalescent COVID-19 samples took place in the United States, Italy and Spain. PBMCs, B-cell-depleted T cells, or T cells were the source of the cDNA or gDNA that made up the material.

Per the original data handling: Cell counts per sample came from amplifying reference gene primers. TCRdb's copy holds only in-frame clones and misses some; the assay was immunoSEQ multiplex PCR. The V and J calls and clone size come from that table; D and trimming were worked out from the DNA. The table shows around 100,000 clones, with 87% occurring only once. This chain links TRBV5-1 with TRBJ2-1, with TRBD2 matching 7 bases. The sequence was obtained from a woman aged 50 to 60 with COVID-19, enrolled during active disease. The sequencing sample was made of peripheral blood. CDR3 in DNA: TGCGCCAGCAGCTACCCTGGCGGGGGCTACAATGAGCAGTTCTTC. Its protein is CASSYPGGGYNEQFF.